This note documents a single T cell receptor (beta chain) sequence. This record belongs to a study of Ad26.COV2.S vaccination and SARS-CoV-2 variants. The CDR3 covers 16 residues. CDR1 and CDR2 (germline): SGHDT, YYEEEE. V dropped 2 bases and J dropped 0; count of bases not matched to a gene: 6. Generated by immunoSEQ multiplex PCR, the TCRdb table keeps only in-frame clones and is missing some. Of roughly 150,000 clones in the sample, 86% were seen once. The TCR was taken from a human donor who had recovered from COVID-19. The sequencing here drew on peripheral blood, taken after recovery from COVID-19. The V gene is TRBV5-6, the J gene TRBJ1-2; 8 bases agree with TRBD1. The CDR3: CASSFPGQATNYGYTF. The CDR3 DNA follows: TGTGCCAGCAGCTTCCCGGGACAGGCCACTAACTATGGCTACACCTTC.